A single sample is the source of the 12 T cell receptor beta chains below, sequenced in a study of blood T cell repertoires in COVID-19 (dated by TCRdb to the early 2020s). Library construction relied on the immunoSEQ multiplex PCR assay. Imported from immuneACCESS, the table was reduced by TCRdb to in-frame sequences with V and J called. These copies leave out some clones; in studies compared against another copy, an unresolved V gene accounts for under half, and the cause of the remainder is not known. Present in this sample are about 230,000 clones, 70% to 90% of which were seen just once. Around a tenth of the sample comes from the top ten. The sequenced sample consisted of peripheral blood. These receptors all stem from a man aged 50 to 59 with COVID-19, enrolled during active disease.

The J gene is TRBJ2-7, the V gene TRBV29-1; 7 bases line up with TRBD1. With 2 bases clipped from V and 3 bases from J, the junction kept 4 bases outside the gene matches. Germline CDR1 SQVTM, CDR2 ANQGSEA. The CDR3 sequence is 13 residues long. Written as DNA, the CDR3 is TGCAGCGTTGAAAACAGGGGAAGCTACGAGCAGTACTTC. Translated: CSVENRGSYEQYF.

The chain couples TRBV15 to TRBJ2-3, with 9 positions matching TRBD1. Germline V gives CDR1 LNHNV, CDR2 YYDKDF (reference sequence). Unmatched junction bases numbered 4, after V lost 4 bases and J lost 8 bases. The CDR3 covers 13 residues. The CDR3 bases are TGTGCCACCAGCATGGGACAGGGTCTTACGCAGTATTTT. This translates into CATSMGQGLTQYF.

V and J are TRBV19 and TRBJ1-2; 7 bases match TRBD1. This CDR3 contains 16 residues. V dropped 4 bases and J dropped 4; count of bases not matched to a gene: 12. The germline V gene has CDR1 LNHDA and CDR2 SQIVND (reference sequence). The CDR3 loop reads CASSKPAQGISYGYTF. DNA of the CDR3: TGTGCCAGTAGTAAGCCGGCACAGGGGATTAGCTATGGCTACACCTTC.

This clone was detected once. The chain uses TRBV18 and TRBJ2-7; D is undetermined. This CDR3 contains 16 residues. Per the germline V gene, CDR1 is KGHSH and CDR2 is LQKENI. The V and J ends lost 2 bases and 0 bases respectively, with 14 bases between them. CDR3 protein: CASSPNSLSSSYEQYF. The CDR3 nucleotides are TGTGCCAGCTCACCAAATTCTCTATCCTCCTCCTACGAGCAGTACTTC.

The chain is built from TRBV19 and TRBJ1-1; maybe TRBD1 (5 bases). There are 13 residues in the CDR3. The germline V gene encodes CDR1 LNHDA and CDR2 SQIVND (reference sequence). V lost 7 bases to trimming and J lost 0 bases, with 9 bases between them. The CDR3 reads CASKQGMNTEAFF. The CDR3 DNA sequence: TGTGCCAGTAAGCAGGGAATGAACACTGAAGCTTTCTTT. The full variable domain, with the rest looked up from reference TRBV19 and TRBJ1-1, is DGGITQSPKYLFRKEGQNVTLSCEQNLNHDAMYWYRQDPGQGLRLIYYSQIVNDFQKGDIAEGYSVSREKKESFPLTVTSAQKNPTAFYLCASKQGMNTEAFFGQGTRLTVV.

The sample holds one count of this clone. J is TRBJ2-2 and V is TRBV5-3, with 8 bases fitting TRBD2. TRBV5-3 is classed as an ORF, of uncertain function. This CDR3 region has 15 residues. After removal of 4 bases from V and 5 bases from J, the junction contained 7 bases not matched to a gene. The CDR3 sequence: CARSESGRGTGELFF. In DNA form, the CDR3 reads TGTGCCAGAAGCGAGAGCGGGAGAGGTACCGGGGAGCTGTTTTTT.

The V call is TRBV15, the J call TRBJ2-7; 7 nucleotides match TRBD2. The CDR3 extends over 12 amino acids. Trimming took 3 bases from V and 6 from J; bases not matched to a gene: 2. Per the germline V gene, CDR1 is LNHNV and CDR2 is YYDKDF (reference sequence). CDR3 coding DNA: TGTGCCACCAGCAGTTGGGGGGGCGAGCAGTACTTC. Protein sequence: CATSSWGGEQYF.

The chain's CDR3 is CASSRQGTQETQYF. In DNA, the CDR3 is TGTGCCAGCAGCAGACAGGGTACTCAAGAGACCCAGTACTTC. The rearrangement joins TRBV7-9 to TRBJ2-5, with TRBD1 matching over 7 bases. With 5 bases clipped from V and 2 bases from J, the junction kept 5 bases outside the gene matches. Germline CDR1 reads SEHNR; CDR2 reads FQNEAQ (reference sequence). The CDR3 runs to 14 residues.

The chain couples TRBV29-1 to TRBJ1-2, with D maybe TRBD1 (6 bases). Germline assignment: CDR1 SQVTM and CDR2 ANQGSEA. The V gene lost 6 bases and the J gene lost 2 bases, with 16 bases spanning the gap. This CDR3 is 14 amino acids long. CDR3 DNA: TGCAGCGTGCGAGCGGGGGCAGGGAACTATGGCTACACCTTC. Residues: CSVRAGAGNYGYTF.

This chain uses TRBV2 with TRBJ2-2; TRBD2 might be the D (5 bases). V was shortened by 3 bases and J by 1 base, with 12 bases between the two germline ends. From germline, CDR1 is SNHLY and CDR2 FYNNEI. The CDR3 covers 16 residues. The CDR3 bases are TGTGCCAGCAGTGAGAACAAGCGGCAGAACACCGGGGAGCTGTTTTTT. Translated, it gives CASSENKRQNTGELFF.

The V call is TRBV7-8, the J call TRBJ2-7, with TRBD2 matching over 8 bases. Germline CDR1 is SGHVS and CDR2 is FQNEAQ. The trim removed 0 bases at V and 8 bases at J, leaving 6 bases unmatched. This CDR3 contains 14 residues. The CDR3 DNA reads as TGTGCCAGCAGCTTAGCCCCGGGACTAGAGAAGCAGTACTTC. This encodes CASSLAPGLEKQYF.

This chain links TRBV5-4 with TRBJ2-2; 9 positions match TRBD2. Germline V gives CDR1 SGHNT, CDR2 YYREEE (reference sequence). Trimming cost V 4 bases and J 4 bases; bases outside gene matches: 8. The CDR3 sequence is 16 residues long. CDR3 DNA sequence: TGTGCCAGCAGCCCCCCAAAGCGGGAGGCCACCGGGGAGCTGTTTTTT. This sequence encodes CASSPPKREATGELFF.